The T cell receptor beta chain under discussion was sequenced for a study of T-cell reconstitution after alpha-beta-depleted transplantation in children. The study, taken as a whole, reports: There were some patients whose high TCRbeta diversity at day 60 came from surviving recipient T cells and thymic progenitors. At around two months after transplant, the alpha-beta T cells were reportedly derived from several hundred expanded clones that came from non-depleted graft cells.

The TCRbeta library was prepared with unique molecular identifiers. TCRdb re-derived calls from the PCR reads in MiXCR, one entry per CDR3 protein. The profile covers about a million distinct CDR3 sequences, with about 31% appearing a single time and roughly 27% taken by the ten largest. The CDR3 sequence is 15 residues long. The J segment lost 2 bases and the V segment lost 3 bases, leaving 6 bases of the junction unmatched. Germline values: CDR1 KGHSH, CDR2 LQKENI. Note on this clonotype: Its target is unknown.

This chain links TRBV18 with TRBJ1-1; TRBD1 matches 7 bases. This receptor was identified in a boy younger than two who had a stem cell transplant for SCID, so the T cells may come from the graft donor. Sequences were derived from PBMCs, mostly from graft donor cells, sampled 360 days after TCRalphabeta/CD19-depleted stem cell transplant. Here the CDR3 DNA reads TGTGCCAGCTCACCCCAGGGACAGCCAAACACTGAAGCTTTCTTT. It is translated as CASSPQGQPNTEAFF.